This entry concerns a single TCR beta chain. Its antigen is not yet known. There are no base qualities to consult, and no much larger clone falls within one base. This record belongs to a study of blood T cell repertoires in COVID-19 (dated by TCRdb to about 2020). About the study as a whole: The collaborator samples originated in the United States, Italy and Spain and spanned the acute and convalescent phases of COVID-19. Where HLA class I and class II types were available, the types were taken from metadata supplied by the sample provider, not from assay-based typing. The dataset comprised deeply sampled blood TCRbeta repertoires from subjects exposed to, actively infected with, or recovered from COVID-19. The repertoires were released in a freely available public database meant as a resource for research on the immune response to SARS-CoV-2. The samples were drawn from the first 160 participants of the ongoing ImmuneRACE study and from some 1,300 subjects provided by 6 global collaborators. Nearly every sample came with metadata listing a de-identified subject ID, COVID-19 status, age in years and sex. The material from the prospective study consisted of cDNA or gDNA derived from T cells, B-cell-depleted T cells, or PBMCs.

Collaborating institutions collected whole blood in K2EDTA tubes following their own protocols. For TCRbeta analysis, collaborator samples were shipped as frozen whole blood, as isolated PBMCs, or as DNA extracted from either sample type. Trimming costs V 7 bases and J 4 bases, and their ends lie 13 bases apart. The CDR3 numbers 13 residues from cysteine through phenylalanine. Only the CDR3 part of the read is kept: 39 bases, read in frame from the first base. CDR1 and CDR2 (LNHDA, SQIVND) derive from the germline V gene (reference sequence). The study at large found these results: The amount of clinical and demographic metadata varied by source and participant and was provided uncurated.

TCRbeta CDR3 regions were amplified from genomic DNA using the immunoSEQ Assay, a bias-controlled multiplex PCR. Per the source publication's procedure: The number of nucleated cells in each sample was estimated from the amplification of reference gene primers within the assay. Sequence reads were collapsed and filtered to measure the absolute abundance of every unique TCRbeta CDR3 rearrangement. Productive Simpson clonality was computed per sample as the square root of Simpson's diversity index over productive rearrangements. Here the immuneACCESS table is served through TCRdb, limited to in-frame sequences with V and J called. Missing clones are a known gap in these copies; in checked studies unresolved V genes cover under half, and the rest lacks a known reason. Clone size and the V and J calls come from that table; the DNA yielded D and trimming. Present in this sample are about 52,000 clones, about 90% of which were seen just once. The ten most abundant clones make up approximately 15% of the sample.

The chain uses TRBV19 and TRBJ1-1; possibly the D gene is TRBD1, per 6 matching bases. The source material was peripheral blood. This receptor was obtained from a human donor with active COVID-19. The donor label of this sample is uncertain. The sequenced DNA: TGTGCCAGTAAAGACAGGTGGAGCACTGAAGCTTTCTTT. Protein translation: CASKDRWSTEAFF.